These 2 T cell receptor beta chains originate from one sample sequenced in a study of cytomegalovirus exposure and HLA in healthy donors. Use of 60 Vbeta and 13 Jbeta primers characterized the PCR. Only in-frame clones appear in the TCRdb table, and some are missing; sequencing was by immunoSEQ multiplex PCR. The sample has 200,000 or so clones; around 73% are singletons. Sequencing was carried out using PBMCs. The receptors here all came from a male donor in good health and CMV-seronegative.

This clone was seen a few times. The chain has TRBV2 and TRBJ2-5; 11 nucleotides agree with TRBD2. Germline V gives CDR1 SNHLY, CDR2 FYNNEI. V dropped 3 bases and J dropped 11; count of bases not matched to a gene: 11. This CDR3 region has 15 residues. As DNA, the CDR3 is TGTGCCAGCAGTGAGGGACTAGCGGAGCGAGGGGAGCAGTACTTC. Its translation is CASSEGLAERGEQYF.

The chain uses TRBV6-1 and TRBJ1-1; 8 bases match TRBD1. The CDR3 consists of 13 residues. Germline CDR1 is MNHNS and CDR2 is SASEGT. V was clipped by 3 bases and J by 5 bases; unmatched bases: 2. CDR3 loop: CASSDRGRTEAFF. In DNA, the CDR3 is TGTGCCAGCAGTGACAGGGGGCGGACTGAAGCTTTCTTT.